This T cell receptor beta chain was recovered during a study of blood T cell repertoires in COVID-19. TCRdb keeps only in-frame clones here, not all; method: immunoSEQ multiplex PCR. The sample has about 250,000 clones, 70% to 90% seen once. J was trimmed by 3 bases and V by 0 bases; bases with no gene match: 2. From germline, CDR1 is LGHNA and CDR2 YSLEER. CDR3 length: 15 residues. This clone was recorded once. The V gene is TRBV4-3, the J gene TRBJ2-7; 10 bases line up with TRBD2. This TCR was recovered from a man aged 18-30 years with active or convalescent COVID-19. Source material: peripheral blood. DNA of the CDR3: TGCGCCAGCAGCCAAGACGCTAGCGGGAGCTACGAGCAGTACTTC. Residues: CASSQDASGSYEQYF.